One and the same sample provided the 14 T cell receptor beta chains below, sequenced in a study of cytomegalovirus exposure and HLA in healthy donors. The study ran its PCR with 60 Vbeta and 13 Jbeta primers. The table came from immunoSEQ multiplex PCR; TCRdb's copy has only in-frame clones and leaves some out. This sample has 99,000 or so clones; more than 80% occur once, and the top ten carry about 6.3%. The sequencing input was PBMCs. These receptor sequences come from a man aged 18 to 30 in good health and CMV-seronegative.

The chain employs TRBV10-3 and TRBJ2-1, with 8 positions matching TRBD2. Germline lookup yields CDR1 ENHRY and CDR2 SYGVKD. The J segment lost 4 bases and the V segment lost 11 bases, leaving 7 bases of the junction unmatched. The CDR3 runs to 13 residues. DNA for the CDR3: TGTGCCTCGGGGGGGGACCCGTACAATGAGCAGTTCTTC. Translated, it gives CASGGDPYNEQFF.

This clone was counted a few times. The V call is TRBV4-1, the J call TRBJ2-1, with TRBD2 as a possible D gene (6 bases). Germline values: CDR1 MGHRA, CDR2 YSYEKL. The CDR3 length is 16 residues. With 0 bases removed from V and 8 bases from J, the gap between germline ends came to 17 bases. The CDR3 protein is CASSQDRAPTRDEQFF. CDR3 coding DNA: TGCGCCAGCAGCCAAGATAGGGCACCGACTAGAGATGAGCAGTTCTTC.

This rearrangement joins TRBV7-8 to TRBJ2-7, with a possible D match to TRBD1 (7 bases). In germline, CDR1 is SGHVS, CDR2 FQNEAQ. Trimming took 4 bases from V and 3 from J, leaving 16 bases between them. This CDR3 is 15 amino acids long. The chain's CDR3 is CASSSRETGNYEQYF. CDR3 in DNA: TGTGCCAGCAGCTCTCGGGAGACAGGGAACTACGAGCAGTACTTC. Combining the CDR3 with reference TRBV7-8 and TRBJ2-7 gives the whole variable domain GAGVSQSPRYKVAKRGQDVALRCDPISGHVSLFWYQQALGQGPEFLTYFQNEAQLDKSGLPSDRFFAERPEGSVSTLKIQRTQQEDSAVYLCASSSRETGNYEQYFGPGTRLTVT.

The chain employs TRBV27 and TRBJ2-7; 9 bases align to TRBD2. This CDR3 is built from 14 residues. Unmatched junction bases numbered 7, after V lost 8 bases and J lost 2 bases. Germline V gene sequence: CDR1 MNHEY, CDR2 SMNVEV (reference sequence). The CDR3 nucleotides read TGTGCCAGCTTTAGCGGGAGTGTCCCCTACGAGCAGTACTTC. Translating it yields CASFSGSVPYEQYF.

Regarding this clone: A junction end diverges from the germline sequence, so it may reflect a read error. This chain connects TRBV7-9 to TRBJ2-7, with D possibly TRBD2 on 5 matching bases. CDR1 and CDR2 from the germline V gene are SEHNR and FQNEAQ (reference sequence). There are 12 residues in the CDR3. The CDR3 DNA is TGTTCCAGCAGCTTAGCGACTCTAGAGCAGTACTTC. The encoded protein is CSSSLATLEQYF.

The chain joins TRBV6-6 to TRBJ1-5; no firm D call. The germline V and J ends were trimmed by 4 bases and 4 bases, with 14 bases remaining between them. Germline CDR1 and CDR2: MNHNY and SVGAGI (reference sequence). The CDR3 covers 15 residues. The CDR3 sequence is CASSFPGRANQPQHF. CDR3 coding DNA: TGTGCCAGCAGTTTCCCGGGGAGGGCAAATCAGCCCCAGCATTTT.

CDR3 DNA sequence: TGTGCCAGCAGCTTTAGGAGGCTAGGGAGCTACGAGCAGTACTTC. It yields the protein CASSFRRLGSYEQYF. The chain uses TRBV5-6 and TRBJ2-7; D may be TRBD2 (5 bases). The CDR3 covers 15 residues. Germline CDR1 SGHDT, CDR2 YYEEEE. With 2 bases removed from V and 3 bases from J, the gap between germline ends came to 15 bases.

This sequence joins TRBV30 and TRBJ2-1; TRBD2 might be the D (6 bases). Looked up from germline, CDR1 is GTSNPN and CDR2 is SVGIG (reference sequence). This CDR3 region has 16 residues. Trimming stripped 2 bases from V and 6 bases from J, with 20 bases between. CDR3 DNA: TGTGCCTGGAGTCTACCCCGCCAGCGGGTAGGCAATGAGCAGTTCTTC. Protein product: CAWSLPRQRVGNEQFF.

The chain has TRBV6-6 and TRBJ1-1; 8 bases map to TRBD1. CDR1 MNHNY and CDR2 SVGAGI come from the germline V gene (reference sequence). The CDR3 spans 15 residues. The ends lost 4 bases at V and 3 bases at J; junction bases unmatched: 7. The CDR3 DNA sequence: TGTGCCAGCAGTTTCCAGGGGGCTAGGTACACTGAAGCTTTCTTT. This translates into CASSFQGARYTEAFF.

This clone was counted between two and nine times. In DNA, the CDR3 is TGTGCCAGCTCACCACCCTGGGCCAGGGGGCTCGGTGACCAAGAGACCCAGTACTTC. It is translated as CASSPPWARGLGDQETQYF. The chain carries TRBV18 and TRBJ2-5, with 8 bases lining up with TRBD1. Germline values: CDR1 KGHSH, CDR2 LQKENI. The junction had 12 bases not matched to a gene; V was cut back by 0 bases and J by 0 bases. The CDR3 spans 19 residues.

V and J are TRBV15 and TRBJ2-7; no firm D call. The CDR3 spans 15 residues. Deletions cut 0 bases from V and 0 bases from J, with 9 bases between. Germline values: CDR1 LNHNV, CDR2 YYDKDF (reference sequence). CDR3 in amino acids: CATSREGTGSYEQYF. In DNA form, the CDR3 reads TGTGCCACCAGCAGAGAGGGTACGGGCTCCTACGAGCAGTACTTC.

The chain combines TRBV27 with TRBJ1-2; D may be TRBD1 (5 bases). The length of the CDR3 is 15 residues. CDR1 MNHEY and CDR2 SMNVEV come from the germline V gene (reference sequence). The V and J ends lost 0 bases and 8 bases respectively, with 16 bases between them. CDR3 sequence (DNA): TGTGCCAGCAGTTTATCTCGGGGGAACAAGAGGGGCTACACCTTC. This encodes CASSLSRGNKRGYTF.

The chain joins TRBV12-5 to TRBJ2-1; 11 bases are shared with TRBD2. The J segment lost 0 bases and the V segment lost 5 bases, leaving 9 bases of the junction unmatched. Per germline, CDR1 LGHNT and CDR2 FRNRAP. The CDR3 is 18 amino acids. The CDR3: CASGPPASGRPSYNEQFF. CDR3 nucleotide sequence: TGTGCTAGTGGTCCCCCCGCTAGCGGGAGGCCCTCCTACAATGAGCAGTTCTTC. Full variable domain (remainder filled in from reference TRBV12-5 and TRBJ2-1): DARVTQTPRHKVTEMGQEVTMRCQPILGHNTVFWYRQTMMQGLELLAYFRNRAPLDDSGMPKDRFSAEMPDATLATLKIQPSEPRDSAVYFCASGPPASGRPSYNEQFFGPGTRLTVL.

The chain couples TRBV11-3 to TRBJ1-3; 8 bases line up with TRBD1. CDR3 size: 16 residues. Per germline, CDR1 SGHNT and CDR2 YENEEA. The V segment lost 5 bases and the J segment 4 bases; nucleotides outside the gene matches: 10. CDR3 amino acids: CASSRRGQARGNTIYF. The DNA for the CDR3 is TGTGCCAGCAGCCGGCGGGGACAGGCCCGGGGAAACACCATATATTTT.